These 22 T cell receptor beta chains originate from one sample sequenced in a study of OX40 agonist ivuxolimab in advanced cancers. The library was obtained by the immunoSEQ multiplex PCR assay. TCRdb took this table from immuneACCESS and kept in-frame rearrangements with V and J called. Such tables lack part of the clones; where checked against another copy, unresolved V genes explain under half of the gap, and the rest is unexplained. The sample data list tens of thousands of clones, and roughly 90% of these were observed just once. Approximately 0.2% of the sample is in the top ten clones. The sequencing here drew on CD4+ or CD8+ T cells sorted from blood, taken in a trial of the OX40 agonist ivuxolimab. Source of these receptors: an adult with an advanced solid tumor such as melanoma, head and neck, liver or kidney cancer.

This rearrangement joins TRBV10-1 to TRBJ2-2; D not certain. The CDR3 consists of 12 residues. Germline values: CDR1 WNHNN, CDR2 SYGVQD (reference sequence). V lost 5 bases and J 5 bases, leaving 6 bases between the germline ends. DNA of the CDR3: TGCGCCAGCAGTCTTGGGACCGGGGAGCTGTTTTTT. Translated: CASSLGTGELFF.

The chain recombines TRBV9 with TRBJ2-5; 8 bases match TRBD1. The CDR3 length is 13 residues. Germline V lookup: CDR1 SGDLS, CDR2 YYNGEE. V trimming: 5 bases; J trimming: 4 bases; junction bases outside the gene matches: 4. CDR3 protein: CASSQGAGETQYF. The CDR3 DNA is TGTGCCAGCAGTCAGGGGGCTGGAGAGACCCAGTACTTC.

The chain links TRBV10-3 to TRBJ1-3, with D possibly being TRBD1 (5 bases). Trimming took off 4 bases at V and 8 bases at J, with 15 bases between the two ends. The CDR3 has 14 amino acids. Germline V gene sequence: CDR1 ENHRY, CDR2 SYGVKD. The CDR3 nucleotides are TGTGCCATCAGTGTAAGGGGAGGACTGGACACCATATATTTT. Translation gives CAISVRGGLDTIYF.

The CDR3 here is CASSPERVFGSYNEQFF. Here the CDR3 DNA reads TGTGCCAGCAGCCCAGAGCGGGTGTTTGGCTCCTACAATGAGCAGTTCTTC. The gene calls are TRBV7-9 and TRBJ2-1, with D possibly matching TRBD2 (6 bases). V was clipped by 5 bases and J by 0 bases, with 17 bases between them. Germline V gene lookup returns CDR1 SEHNR and CDR2 FQNEAQ (reference sequence). The CDR3 is 17 residues long.

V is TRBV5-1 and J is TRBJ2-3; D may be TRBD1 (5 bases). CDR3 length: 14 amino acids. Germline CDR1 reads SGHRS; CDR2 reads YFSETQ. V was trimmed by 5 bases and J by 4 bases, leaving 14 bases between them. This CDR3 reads CASRVGQGSDTQYF. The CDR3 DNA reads TGCGCCAGCAGGGTGGGCCAGGGCTCAGATACGCAGTATTTT.

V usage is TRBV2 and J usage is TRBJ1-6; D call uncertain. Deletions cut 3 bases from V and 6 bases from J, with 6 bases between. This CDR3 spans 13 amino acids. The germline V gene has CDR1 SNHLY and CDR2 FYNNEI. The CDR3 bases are TGTGCCAGCAGTGACGGGCGTAATTCACCCCTCCACTTT. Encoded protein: CASSDGRNSPLHF.

The CDR3 spells CASRPQGTGTEKLFF. CDR3 coding DNA: TGTGCCAGTAGACCTCAAGGGACAGGAACCGAAAAACTGTTTTTT. The gene calls are TRBV19 and TRBJ1-4; 8 nucleotides line up with TRBD1. With 6 bases clipped from V and 8 bases from J, the junction kept 11 bases outside the gene matches. CDR3 size: 15 residues. In germline, CDR1 is LNHDA, CDR2 SQIVND (reference sequence).

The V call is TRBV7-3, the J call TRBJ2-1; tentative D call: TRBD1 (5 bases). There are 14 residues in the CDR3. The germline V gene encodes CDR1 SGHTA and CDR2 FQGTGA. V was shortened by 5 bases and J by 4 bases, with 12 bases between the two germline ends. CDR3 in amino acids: CASSPRSGYNEQFF. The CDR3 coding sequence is TGTGCCAGCAGCCCCAGATCAGGGTACAATGAGCAGTTCTTC.

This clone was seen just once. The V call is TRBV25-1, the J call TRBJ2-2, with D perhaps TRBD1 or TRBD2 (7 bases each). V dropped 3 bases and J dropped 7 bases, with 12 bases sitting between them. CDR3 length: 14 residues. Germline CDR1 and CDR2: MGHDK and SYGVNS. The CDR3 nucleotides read TGTGCCAGCAGTGATCAGGGGGGGATCGGGGAGCTGTTTTTT. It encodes CASSDQGGIGELFF.

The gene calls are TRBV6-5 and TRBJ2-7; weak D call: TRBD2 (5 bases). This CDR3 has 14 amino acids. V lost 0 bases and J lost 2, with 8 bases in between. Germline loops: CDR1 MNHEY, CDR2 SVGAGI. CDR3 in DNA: TGTGCCAGCAGTTACTCGGCCGGGACCTACGAGCAGTACTTC. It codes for CASSYSAGTYEQYF.

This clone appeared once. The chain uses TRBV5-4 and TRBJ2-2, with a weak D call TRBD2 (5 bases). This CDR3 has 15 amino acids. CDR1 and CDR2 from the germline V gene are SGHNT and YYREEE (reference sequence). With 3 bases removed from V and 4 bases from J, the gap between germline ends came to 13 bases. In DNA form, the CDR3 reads TGTGCCAGCAGCTCGGGGAGCCCCGCCACCGGGGAGCTGTTTTTT. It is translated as CASSSGSPATGELFF. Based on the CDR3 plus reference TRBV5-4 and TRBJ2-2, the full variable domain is ETGVTQSPTHLIKTRGQQVTLRCSSQSGHNTVSWYQQALGQGPQFIFQYYREEENGRGNFPPRFSGLQFPNYSSELNVNALELDDSALYLCASSSGSPATGELFFGEGSRLTVL.

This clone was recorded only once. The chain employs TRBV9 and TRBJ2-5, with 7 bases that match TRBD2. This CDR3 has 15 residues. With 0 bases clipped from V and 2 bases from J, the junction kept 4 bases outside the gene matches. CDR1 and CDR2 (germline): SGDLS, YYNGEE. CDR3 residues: CASSVGLATQETQYF. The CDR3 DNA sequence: TGTGCCAGCAGCGTAGGACTAGCCACTCAAGAGACCCAGTACTTC.

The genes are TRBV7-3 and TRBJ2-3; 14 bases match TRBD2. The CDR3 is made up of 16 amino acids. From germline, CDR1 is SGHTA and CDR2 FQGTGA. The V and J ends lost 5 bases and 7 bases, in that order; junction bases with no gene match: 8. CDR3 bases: TGTGCCAGCAGCCTATGGACTAGCGGGAGGTCAAATACGCAGTATTTT. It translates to CASSLWTSGRSNTQYF.

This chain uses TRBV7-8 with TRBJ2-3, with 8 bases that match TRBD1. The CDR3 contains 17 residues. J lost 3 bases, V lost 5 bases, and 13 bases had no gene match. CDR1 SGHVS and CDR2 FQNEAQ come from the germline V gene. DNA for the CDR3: TGTGCCAGCAGCCAAGAGTTACAGGGGGTAAGGACAGATACGCAGTATTTT. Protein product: CASSQELQGVRTDTQYF.

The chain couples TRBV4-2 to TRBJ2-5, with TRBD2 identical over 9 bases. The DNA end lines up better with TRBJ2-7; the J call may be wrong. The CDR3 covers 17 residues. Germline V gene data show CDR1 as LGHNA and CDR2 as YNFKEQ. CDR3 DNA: TGTGCCAGCAGCCAAGGCCGGCGGACTAGCGCAAGCTACGAGCAGTACTTC. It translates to CASSQGRRTSASYEQYF.

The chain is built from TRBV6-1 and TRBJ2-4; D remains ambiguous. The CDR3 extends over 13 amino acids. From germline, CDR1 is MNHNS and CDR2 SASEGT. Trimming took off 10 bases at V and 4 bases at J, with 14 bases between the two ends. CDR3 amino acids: CATLGLRKNIQYF. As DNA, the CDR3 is TGTGCCACCCTAGGGTTGCGAAAAAACATTCAGTACTTC.

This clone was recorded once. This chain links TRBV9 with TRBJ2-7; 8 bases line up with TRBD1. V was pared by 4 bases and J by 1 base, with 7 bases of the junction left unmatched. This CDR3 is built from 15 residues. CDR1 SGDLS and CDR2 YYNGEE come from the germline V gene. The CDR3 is CASSRTGTGSYEQYF. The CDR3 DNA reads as TGTGCCAGCAGCAGAACCGGGACAGGTTCCTACGAGCAGTACTTC.

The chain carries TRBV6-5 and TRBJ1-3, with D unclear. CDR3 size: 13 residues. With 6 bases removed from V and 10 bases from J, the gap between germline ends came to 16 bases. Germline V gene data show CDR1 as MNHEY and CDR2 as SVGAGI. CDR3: CASRPYKYRTIYF. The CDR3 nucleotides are TGTGCCAGCAGGCCATATAAATATAGGACCATATATTTT.

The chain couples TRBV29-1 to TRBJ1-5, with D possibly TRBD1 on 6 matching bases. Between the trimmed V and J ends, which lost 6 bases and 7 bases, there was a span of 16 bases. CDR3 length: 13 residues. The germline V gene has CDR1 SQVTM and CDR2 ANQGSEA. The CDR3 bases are TGCAGCGTATTACAGGGCAGAAACCAGCCCCAGCATTTT. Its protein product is CSVLQGRNQPQHF.

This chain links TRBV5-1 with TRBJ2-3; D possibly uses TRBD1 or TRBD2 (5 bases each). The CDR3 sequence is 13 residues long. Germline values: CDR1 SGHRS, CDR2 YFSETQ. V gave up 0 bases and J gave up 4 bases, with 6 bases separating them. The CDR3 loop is CASSLVGADTQYF. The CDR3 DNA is TGCGCCAGCAGCTTGGTGGGGGCAGATACGCAGTATTTT.

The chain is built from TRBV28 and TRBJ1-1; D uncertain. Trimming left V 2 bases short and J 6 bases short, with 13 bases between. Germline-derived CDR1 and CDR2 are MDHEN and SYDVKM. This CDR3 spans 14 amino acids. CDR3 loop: CASSLHHQRPEAFF. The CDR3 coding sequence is TGTGCCAGCAGTTTACACCACCAGAGACCTGAAGCTTTCTTT.

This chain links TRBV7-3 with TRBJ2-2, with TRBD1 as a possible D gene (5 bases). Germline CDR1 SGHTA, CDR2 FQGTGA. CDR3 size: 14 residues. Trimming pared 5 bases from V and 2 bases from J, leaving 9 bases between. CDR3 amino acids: CASSLGHNTGELFF. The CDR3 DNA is TGTGCCAGCAGCCTCGGACACAACACCGGGGAGCTGTTTTTT.